This T cell receptor beta chain is drawn from a study of T cell responses to AZD1222 COVID-19 vaccine. The CDR3 contains 18 residues. Trimming cost V 6 bases and J 1 base; bases outside gene matches: 13. Germline CDR1 and CDR2: SNHLY and FYNNEI. Study results and caveats: Regions 160-218 and 743-854 held dominance among vaccine-associated CD4 TCRs, which spanned spike. Females outnumbered males among donors, who were mostly white British; clonal diversity was possibly underestimated. Every sample of the repertoires postdated the peak T cell response. Seropositivity was recorded at baseline in only 6 or 7 AZD1222 recipients.

A word on this clone: Its antigen is still unknown.

Only in-frame clones appear in the TCRdb table, and some are missing; sequencing was by immunoSEQ multiplex PCR. The table shows approximately 110,000 clones, with roughly 85% occurring only once. This receptor was taken from an adult who received the AZD1222 COVID-19 vaccine. This rearrangement joins TRBV2 to TRBJ1-4; 8 bases line up with TRBD1. The material sequenced was peripheral blood, taken 28 days after the second AZD1222 dose. In DNA form, the CDR3 reads TGTGCCAGCAGCATTCCGGGACAGGATGGTGGAACTAATGAAAAACTGTTTTTT. This translates into CASSIPGQDGGTNEKLFF.